The next 10 T cell receptor beta chains were all read from a single sample in a study of human T cells and chemical hapten exposure. Time point reported: patch test 1, 2 weeks after DPC sensitization. Regarding treatment: therapeutic diphenylcyclopropenone sensitization with weekly scalp DPC. TCRdb independently ran MiXCR on the RACE reads; one entry per CDR3 protein. The repertoire consists of approximately 80,000 distinct CDR3 sequences, with around 11% occurring once and the leading ten covering approximately 4.4%. Source: whole blood, taken in connection with sensitization to the hapten diphenylcyclopropenone (DPC). These receptors originate from a woman aged 45-59 years with alopecia areata. Some clones in this sample may be carry-over from other donors' samples.

This clonotype turned up a few times. The genes are TRBV7-9 and TRBJ2-1, with unresolved D. Germline CDR1 reads SEHNR; CDR2 reads FQNEAQ (reference sequence). The CDR3 loop spans 11 amino acids. With 3 bases removed from V and 8 bases from J, the gap between germline ends came to 5 bases. In DNA, the CDR3 is TGTGCCAGCAGCTTTCTCGATGAGCAGTTCTTC. It translates to CASSFLDEQFF.

V usage is TRBV4-1 and J usage is TRBJ2-1, with TRBD2 matching over 9 bases. From germline, CDR1 is MGHRA and CDR2 YSYEKL. With 4 bases clipped from V and 3 bases from J, the junction kept 1 base outside the gene matches. CDR3 length: 14 residues. The DNA for the CDR3 is TGCGCCAGCAGCCTAGCGGGAGACTACAATGAGCAGTTCTTC. Its protein is CASSLAGDYNEQFF.

The chain is built from TRBV2 and TRBJ2-2, with a tentative D call TRBD2 (6 bases). In germline, CDR1 is SNHLY, CDR2 FYNNEI. V gave up 8 bases and J gave up 6 bases, with 10 bases separating them. The CDR3 is made up of 12 amino acids. The CDR3 DNA reads TGTGCCAGCGGGAGGTACCCCGGGGAGCTGTTTTTT. It encodes CASGRYPGELFF.

This rearrangement joins TRBV7-2 to TRBJ1-2, with D perhaps matching TRBD1 (6 bases). This CDR3 has 15 amino acids. CDR1 and CDR2 from the germline V gene are SGHTA and FQGNSA. Trimming pared 5 bases from V and 2 bases from J, leaving 15 bases between. CDR3 coding DNA: TGTGCCAGCAGCACTACGACCGGACAGAACTATGGCTACACCTTC. It yields the protein CASSTTTGQNYGYTF.

The V gene is TRBV7-6, the J gene TRBJ2-6; a weak D match, TRBD2 (7 bases). V lost 6 bases and J 0 bases, leaving 9 bases between the germline ends. The CDR3 consists of 15 residues. Germline V gene data show CDR1 as SGHVS and CDR2 as FNYEAQ. The CDR3 nucleotides read TGTGCCAGCAGGGGGGGGCGCTCTGGGGCCAACGTCCTGACTTTC. The encoded protein is CASRGGRSGANVLTF. Combining the CDR3 with reference TRBV7-6 and TRBJ2-6 gives the whole variable domain GAGVSQSPRYKVTKRGQDVALRCDPISGHVSLYWYRQALGQGPEFLTYFNYEAQQDKSGLPNDRFSAERPEGSISTLTIQRTEQRDSAMYRCASRGGRSGANVLTFGAGSRLTVL.

This rearrangement joins TRBV7-2 to TRBJ2-5; no clear D gene. Germline assignment: CDR1 SGHTA and CDR2 FQGNSA. CDR3 length: 13 amino acids. The V end lost 2 bases, the J end lost 7 bases, and 11 bases lay between the germline ends. The CDR3 nucleotides are TGTGCCAGCAGCTTATCCTCCTTGGGGACCCAGTACTTC. Translating it yields CASSLSSLGTQYF. Combining the CDR3 with reference TRBV7-2 and TRBJ2-5 gives the whole variable domain GAGVSQSPSNKVTEKGKDVELRCDPISGHTALYWYRQSLGQGLEFLIYFQGNSAPDKSGLPSDRFSAERTGGSVSTLTIQRTQQEDSAVYLCASSLSSLGTQYFGPGTRLLVL.

This clonotype was observed at least ten times. V usage is TRBV11-2 and J usage is TRBJ1-3, with D tentatively TRBD1 (5 bases). V was cut by 5 bases and J by 0 bases, with 17 bases left in between. The CDR3 length is 17 residues. The germline V gene encodes CDR1 SGHAT and CDR2 FQNNGV. CDR3 sequence: CASSPTSGAISGNTIYF. The CDR3 DNA reads TGTGCCAGCAGCCCCACCTCCGGGGCGATCTCTGGAAACACCATATATTTT.

This clonotype was picked up a small number of times. The rearrangement links TRBV12-3 or TRBV12-4 to TRBJ1-5, with 10 bases identical to TRBD1. The CDR3 is made up of 17 amino acids. The J segment lost 7 bases and the V segment lost 6 bases, leaving 15 bases of the junction unmatched. Written as DNA, the CDR3 is TGTGCCAGCAGCCCCAAATGGGGACAGGGGACCCGACAGCCCCAGCATTTT. Translation: CASSPKWGQGTRQPQHF.

This clonotype was seen a few times. This chain links TRBV4-2 with TRBJ2-7, with D maybe TRBD1 (5 bases). This CDR3 is built from 15 residues. Germline V CDR1 and CDR2: LGHNA, YNFKEQ. Trimming shortened V by 1 base and J by 3 bases, and 13 bases separated the two germline ends. CDR3 nucleotide sequence: TGTGCCAGCAGCCAAGCGGACACCTCTCACTACGAGCAGTACTTC. Translating it yields CASSQADTSHYEQYF.

This clonotype appeared a few times. This chain joins TRBV29-1 and TRBJ2-1; 13 bases are a match to TRBD2. Germline V gene sequence: CDR1 SQVTM, CDR2 ANQGSEA. V lost 2 bases, J lost 7 bases, and 2 bases stayed unmatched. CDR3 size: 14 residues. CDR3 sequence reads: CSVERGLAGNEQFF. The CDR3 nucleotides are TGCAGCGTTGAAAGGGGACTAGCGGGAAATGAGCAGTTCTTC.